The 28 T cell receptor beta chains reported below all come from one sample, sequenced in a study of blood T cell repertoires in COVID-19. Profiled with immunoSEQ multiplex PCR; TCRdb holds only in-frame clones, not every one. Counted here are roughly 300,000 clones, approximately 83% occurring once; the ten biggest clones make up about 4.2%. The sequencing sample was made of PBMCs or T cells enriched from blood (not recorded which). Receptors originate from a woman in her thirties or forties with acute COVID-19.

This rearrangement joins TRBV9 to TRBJ1-4, with 9 positions matching TRBD1. The CDR3 is 15 amino acids. Germline-derived CDR1 and CDR2 are SGDLS and YYNGEE. V gave up 3 bases and J gave up 7 bases; unmatched junction bases: 7. CDR3 sequence (DNA): TGTGCCAGCAGCGAGACAGGGGGTCTTATTGAAAAACTGTTTTTT. Amino acids: CASSETGGLIEKLFF.

Only a few counts were recorded for this clone. The chain combines TRBV28 with TRBJ1-6; the D is unclear. Germline V CDR1 and CDR2: MDHEN, SYDVKM. Trimming left V 3 bases short and J 7 bases short, with 10 bases between. This CDR3 is 14 amino acids long. The CDR3 reads CASSLSRYNSPLHF. For the CDR3, the DNA is TGTGCCAGCAGTTTGTCCCGGTACAATTCACCCCTCCACTTT.

The chain employs TRBV19 and TRBJ2-7; 7 nucleotides align to TRBD1. Germline loops: CDR1 LNHDA, CDR2 SQIVND (reference sequence). This CDR3 has 14 residues. V was pared by 5 bases and J by 6 bases, with 10 bases of the junction left unmatched. CDR3 bases: TGTGCCAGTAGTCCTCAGACAGGGTATGGCGAGCAGTACTTC. Amino acid sequence: CASSPQTGYGEQYF. The variable domain in full, completed from reference TRBV19 and TRBJ2-7, reads DGGITQSPKYLFRKEGQNVTLSCEQNLNHDAMYWYRQDPGQGLRLIYYSQIVNDFQKGDIAEGYSVSREKKESFPLTVTSAQKNPTAFYLCASSPQTGYGEQYFGPGTRLTVT.

The chain couples TRBV7-8 to TRBJ2-7; a weak D match, TRBD1 (6 bases). This CDR3 has 18 amino acids. The V end lost 5 bases, the J end lost 3 bases, and 26 bases lay between the germline ends. Germline V gene data show CDR1 as SGHVS and CDR2 as FQNEAQ. The CDR3 sequence is CASSLTYGPIQGYYEQYF. CDR3 nucleotide sequence: TGTGCCAGCAGCCTCACATATGGCCCCATACAGGGATACTACGAGCAGTACTTC.

This chain connects TRBV19 to TRBJ2-2; possibly TRBD1 for D (6 bases). The CDR3 totals 16 residues. The germline V and J ends were trimmed by 10 bases and 4 bases, with 22 bases remaining between them. Germline assignment: CDR1 LNHDA and CDR2 SQIVND (reference sequence). The CDR3 DNA reads as TGTGCCACCCCAATGGTAGGGGGTAGTGTCACCGGGGAGCTGTTTTTT. This translates into CATPMVGGSVTGELFF.

There are a few counts of this clone. The rearrangement links TRBV18 to TRBJ1-5, with no clear D. The CDR3 runs 14 residues. Germline values: CDR1 KGHSH, CDR2 LQKENI. The germline V and J ends were trimmed by 3 bases and 2 bases, with 8 bases remaining between them. CDR3 nucleotides: TGTGCCAGCTCACCCACTCGAGGCAATCAGCCCCAGCATTTT. Its protein is CASSPTRGNQPQHF.

This sequence joins TRBV7-2 and TRBJ2-1, with a possible D match to TRBD1 (8 bases). Trimming stripped 7 bases from V and 3 bases from J, with 16 bases between. From germline, CDR1 is SGHTA and CDR2 FQGNSA. The CDR3 spans 15 residues. CDR3 amino acids: CASNQQGGIYNEQFF. CDR3 in DNA: TGTGCCAGCAACCAACAGGGGGGGATCTACAATGAGCAGTTCTTC.

This clone occurred many times. V gene TRBV12-5 combines with J gene TRBJ1-2; D is possibly TRBD1 (6 bases). The germline V and J ends were trimmed by 7 bases and 4 bases, with 16 bases remaining between them. The germline CDR1 and CDR2 sequences are LGHNT and FRNRAP. The CDR3 sequence is 14 residues long. CDR3: CASAPTSTGYGYTF. CDR3 DNA sequence: TGTGCTAGTGCCCCGACCTCGACAGGCTATGGCTACACCTTC.

This rearrangement joins TRBV7-9 to TRBJ2-7; 10 nucleotides agree with TRBD2. V was pared by 4 bases and J by 6 bases, with 12 bases of the junction left unmatched. The CDR3 loop spans 16 amino acids. Per germline, CDR1 SEHNR and CDR2 FQNEAQ (reference sequence). The CDR3 is CASSSALTSGLGEQYF. CDR3 bases: TGTGCCAGCAGCTCCGCCCTGACTAGCGGGCTGGGCGAGCAGTACTTC.

V is TRBV14 and J is TRBJ2-5; 8 nucleotides align to TRBD1. The germline gives CDR1 SGHDN, CDR2 FVKESK. CDR3 length equals 15 residues. The J segment lost 4 bases and the V segment lost 0 bases, leaving 4 bases of the junction unmatched. The CDR3 region has the DNA TGTGCCAGCAGCCAAGATCAGGGGGCGGTAGAGACCCAGTACTTC. Translating it yields CASSQDQGAVETQYF.

CDR3 DNA sequence: TGTGCCAGCAAAACAACAGGGGGCTACGAGCAGTACTTC. This sequence encodes CASKTTGGYEQYF. The chain joins TRBV27 to TRBJ2-7; 8 nucleotides align to TRBD1. V lost 7 bases, J lost 3 bases, and 5 bases stayed unmatched. Germline CDR1 is MNHEY and CDR2 is SMNVEV (reference sequence). There are 13 residues in the CDR3.

V gene TRBV19 combines with J gene TRBJ2-1; D unresolved. The CDR3 has 12 amino acids. The ends were cut back, 3 bases at V and 4 bases at J, with 4 bases in the middle. Germline lookup yields CDR1 LNHDA and CDR2 SQIVND (reference sequence). CDR3 loop: CASSIYYNEQFF. The CDR3 DNA sequence: TGTGCCAGTAGTATCTATTACAATGAGCAGTTCTTC.

The V call is TRBV6-5, the J call TRBJ2-5; 8 bases map to TRBD2. The V gene's germline CDR1 is MNHEY and CDR2 SVGAGI. CDR3 length: 14 amino acids. V lost 6 bases, J lost 3 bases, and 6 bases stayed unmatched. The CDR3 sequence: CASSSGRGEETQYF. CDR3 nucleotides: TGTGCCAGCAGCTCCGGGAGGGGAGAAGAGACCCAGTACTTC.

The rearrangement uses TRBV10-3 and TRBJ2-1; 9 nucleotides match TRBD1. V lost 6 bases and J lost 6; bases outside the gene matches: 6. Germline CDR1 is ENHRY and CDR2 is SYGVKD. The CDR3 length is 14 residues. The CDR3 region is CAISGTGIGNEQFF. CDR3 in DNA: TGTGCCATCAGCGGGACAGGGATTGGCAATGAGCAGTTCTTC.

The CDR3 nucleotides are TGCAGCGTCTTCGGGACAGGGGATGAAAAACTGTTTTTT. Protein product: CSVFGTGDEKLFF. The chain carries TRBV29-1 and TRBJ1-4; 10 bases map to TRBD1. This CDR3 region has 13 residues. Germline CDR1 reads SQVTM; CDR2 reads ANQGSEA. V was clipped by 6 bases and J by 6 bases; unmatched bases: 4.

The rearrangement uses TRBV5-1 and TRBJ2-2; a weak D match, TRBD2 (7 bases). Germline lookup yields CDR1 SGHRS and CDR2 YFSETQ. The CDR3 sequence is 18 residues long. V lost 1 base and J lost 1, with 17 bases in between. CDR3 residues: CASSLTQGRGWNTGELFF. CDR3 sequence (DNA): TGCGCCAGCAGCTTGACTCAGGGGAGGGGTTGGAACACCGGGGAGCTGTTTTTT.

The chain employs TRBV19 and TRBJ2-1; D is possibly TRBD2 (5 bases). This CDR3 is built from 13 residues. Germline CDR1 LNHDA, CDR2 SQIVND (reference sequence). V was cut by 6 bases and J by 11 bases, with 17 bases left in between. The CDR3 nucleotides read TGTGCCAGTAGCTCGGTGGTGAGGACTCAGCAGTTCTTC. It is translated as CASSSVVRTQQFF. The full variable domain, its missing parts supplied by reference TRBV19 and TRBJ2-1, is DGGITQSPKYLFRKEGQNVTLSCEQNLNHDAMYWYRQDPGQGLRLIYYSQIVNDFQKGDIAEGYSVSREKKESFPLTVTSAQKNPTAFYLCASSSVVRTQQFFGPGTRLTVL.

This clone occurred once. As DNA, the CDR3 is TGTGCCAGCAGCTCGACTAGCGGGAGGGCCTATTACAATGAGCAGTTCTTC. This codes for CASSSTSGRAYYNEQFF. This chain uses TRBV5-4 with TRBJ2-1; 14 bases map to TRBD2. The CDR3 length is 17 residues. Germline trimming cut 3 bases from V and 4 bases from J; bases unmatched to any gene: 6. From germline, CDR1 is SGHNT and CDR2 YYREEE (reference sequence).

The V and J genes are TRBV5-4 and TRBJ2-2, with 7 bases fitting TRBD2. In germline, CDR1 is SGHNT, CDR2 YYREEE (reference sequence). The CDR3 is made up of 17 amino acids. J was trimmed by 4 bases and V by 5 bases; bases with no gene match: 14. The CDR3 region has the DNA TGTGCCAGCAGGCCACTACAAAGCGGGATCCCCACCGGGGAGCTGTTTTTT. Its protein is CASRPLQSGIPTGELFF.

This clone was seen more than once but under ten times. CDR3 in amino acids: CASSVQGGAGELFF. The CDR3 bases are TGTGCCAGTAGTGTCCAGGGCGGGGCCGGGGAGCTGTTTTTT. V gene TRBV19 combines with J gene TRBJ2-2; tentatively, D is TRBD2 (6 bases). Trimming pared 5 bases from V and 6 bases from J, leaving 13 bases between. Germline V gene lookup returns CDR1 LNHDA and CDR2 SQIVND (reference sequence). CDR3 length: 14 amino acids.

This sequence joins TRBV19 and TRBJ2-5, with 8 bases matching TRBD1. V trimming: 4 bases; J trimming: 5 bases; junction bases outside the gene matches: 12. The CDR3 totals 16 residues. CDR1 is LNHDA and CDR2 is SQIVND in the germline V gene (reference sequence). The CDR3 nucleotides are TGTGCCAGTAGTACGGAATACAGGGGGGCATGGGAGACCCAGTACTTC. Its translation is CASSTEYRGAWETQYF.

The rearrangement joins TRBV24-1 to TRBJ2-7; the D is unclear. Trimming removed 6 bases at V and 3 bases at J, with 11 bases between. The germline gives CDR1 KGHDR, CDR2 SFDVKD. The CDR3 contains 13 residues. The CDR3 DNA follows: TGTGCCACCAGTCTAGGTACGGACTACGAGCAGTACTTC. Protein: CATSLGTDYEQYF.

The chain is built from TRBV5-1 and TRBJ1-1, with a weak D call TRBD1 (5 bases). The CDR3 is made up of 14 amino acids. V lost 1 base to trimming and J lost 8 bases, with 15 bases between them. Germline assignment: CDR1 SGHRS and CDR2 YFSETQ. For the CDR3, the DNA is TGCGCCAGCAGCTTGCGGGGGGACGGCCTAGAAGCTTTCTTT. Translation: CASSLRGDGLEAFF.

This clone was observed a single time. The chain uses TRBV9 and TRBJ2-7; 8 bases fit TRBD1. The V and J ends lost 2 bases and 3 bases, in that order; junction bases with no gene match: 4. The CDR3 covers 14 residues. Per germline, CDR1 SGDLS and CDR2 YYNGEE. The CDR3 nucleotides are TGTGCCAGCAGCGTTACAACAGGGGGCTACGAGCAGTACTTC. Translation: CASSVTTGGYEQYF.

The chain couples TRBV6-5 to TRBJ1-6; 7 positions agree with TRBD1. Germline V gene data show CDR1 as MNHEY and CDR2 as SVGAGI. The V gene end was trimmed by 5 bases and the J gene end by 6 bases; junction bases not matched to a gene: 4. The CDR3 loop spans 14 amino acids. CDR3 residues: CASSRQGFNSPLHF. In nucleotides, the CDR3 is TGTGCCAGCAGTCGACAGGGATTTAATTCACCCCTCCACTTT.

The chain has TRBV7-2 and TRBJ2-1; D is unresolved. V lost 5 bases and J 10 bases, leaving 9 bases between the germline ends. The CDR3 has 11 amino acids. Germline loops: CDR1 SGHTA, CDR2 FQGNSA. The CDR3 DNA sequence: TGTGCCAGCAGCCCCCAGTCGGAGCAGTTCTTC. Encoded protein: CASSPQSEQFF.

The chain recombines TRBV6-5 with TRBJ1-5; D is ambiguous. Trimming took off 5 bases at V and 0 bases at J, with 8 bases between the two ends. Germline values: CDR1 MNHEY, CDR2 SVGAGI. The CDR3 runs 14 residues. Here the CDR3 reads CASSPLSSNQPQHF. CDR3 sequence (DNA): TGTGCCAGCAGTCCTCTTAGTAGCAATCAGCCCCAGCATTTT.

The V call is TRBV10-3, the J call TRBJ1-5; D ambiguous. CDR1 is ENHRY and CDR2 is SYGVKD in the germline V gene. Trimming left V 4 bases short and J 3 bases short, with 22 bases between. The CDR3 is 18 residues long. CDR3 sequence reads: CAISGGGVEGAFNQPQHF. The CDR3 nucleotides read TGTGCCATCAGTGGGGGTGGGGTTGAGGGAGCCTTCAATCAGCCCCAGCATTTT.